This entry lists 11 T cell receptor beta chains sequenced from one sample in a study of T-cell memory formation after mild COVID-19. TCRdb fed the 5' RACE reads into MiXCR, producing one record per CDR3 protein. The sample contains 200,000 to 300,000 distinct CDR3 sequences, roughly 10% of which appear only once. Sequences were obtained from PBMCs or a T cell subset sorted from them (not recorded which). These receptors all stem from a man between 18 and 35 years old who had mild COVID-19 (a few samples of this study predate the infection). Cell type and time point are not known.

This chain links TRBV5-4 with TRBJ2-1; D is possibly TRBD2 (7 bases). Trimming took 4 bases from V and 4 from J, leaving 15 bases between them. CDR1 is SGHNT and CDR2 is YYREEE in the germline V gene (reference sequence). This CDR3 comprises 15 residues. The CDR3 here is CASSVTGGGYNEQFF. The CDR3 DNA reads TGTGCCAGCAGCGTTACGGGGGGCGGGTACAATGAGCAGTTCTTC.

This clonotype has only a few counts. This chain joins TRBV3-2 and TRBJ2-3; TRBD1 is taken as the D call from the table, unchecked against the DNA. TRBV3-2 is a pseudogene. The CDR3 has 20 residues. CDR3 region: CASSQEPRCGGAAHTDTQYF. The CDR3, as DNA: TGTGCCAGCAGCCAAGAACCCCGTTGTGGCGGGGCTGCACACACAGATACGCAGTATTTT.

V gene TRBV7-3 combines with J gene TRBJ2-1; 7 bases match TRBD2. In germline, CDR1 is SGHTA, CDR2 FQGTGA. Trimming took 2 bases from V and 2 from J; bases not matched to a gene: 3. This CDR3 region has 15 residues. In nucleotides, the CDR3 is TGTGCCAGCAGCTTACAGGGACTACCCTACAATGAGCAGTTCTTC. Translating it yields CASSLQGLPYNEQFF.

This chain uses TRBV7-6 with TRBJ2-5; D not certain. This CDR3 contains 13 residues. Germline V gene sequence: CDR1 SGHVS, CDR2 FNYEAQ. Trimming removed 2 bases from V and 2 bases from J, with 6 bases in between. CDR3 residues: CASSLIGQETQYF. The CDR3 DNA follows: TGTGCCAGCAGCTTAATCGGGCAAGAGACCCAGTACTTC.

There are a few counts of this clonotype. The rearrangement uses TRBV25-1 and TRBJ1-5; D not certain. The CDR3 has 14 residues. Trimming took 6 bases from V and 5 from J, leaving 14 bases between them. Per the germline V gene, CDR1 is MGHDK and CDR2 is SYGVNS. Written as DNA, the CDR3 is TGTGCCAGCAGAGCCAGGCTTGTGGATCAGCCCCAGCATTTT. It specifies CASRARLVDQPQHF. Full variable domain (rest looked up from reference TRBV25-1 and TRBJ1-5): EADIYQTPRYLVIGTGKKITLECSQTMGHDKMYWYQQDPGMELHLIHYSYGVNSTEKGDLSSESTVSRIRTEHFPLTLESARPSHTSQYLCASRARLVDQPQHFGDGTRLSIL.

The chain employs TRBV7-9 and TRBJ1-5; the match to TRBD1 covers 11 bases. The CDR3 has 17 amino acids. V lost 5 bases to trimming and J lost 4 bases; unmatched junction nucleotides: 10. The germline gives CDR1 SEHNR, CDR2 FQNEAQ (reference sequence). This chain's CDR3 is CASSQEGDRGKNQPQHF. The CDR3 nucleotides are TGTGCCAGCAGCCAAGAGGGGGACAGGGGGAAGAATCAGCCCCAGCATTTT.

The gene calls are TRBV9 and TRBJ2-1; D ambiguous. The length of the CDR3 is 14 residues. The germline V and J ends were trimmed by 2 bases and 4 bases, with 10 bases remaining between them. Germline CDR1 is SGDLS and CDR2 is YYNGEE. CDR3 nucleotides: TGTGCCAGCAGCGTCAGCGAACCTTACAATGAGCAGTTCTTC. Translating it yields CASSVSEPYNEQFF.

The rearrangement joins TRBV5-1 to TRBJ2-5; possible D gene TRBD1, 6 bases. CDR3 length: 16 amino acids. Trimming pared 0 bases from V and 5 bases from J, leaving 17 bases between. Germline lookup yields CDR1 SGHRS and CDR2 YFSETQ. The CDR3 DNA reads as TGCGCCAGCAGCTTGGGAGACTTACAGGGCGTGGAGACCCAGTACTTC. Protein: CASSLGDLQGVETQYF. Filled out from reference TRBV5-1 and TRBJ2-5, the complete variable domain reads KAGVTQTPRYLIKTRGQQVTLSCSPISGHRSVSWYQQTPGQGLQFLFEYFSETQRNKGNFPGRFSGRQFSNSRSEMNVSTLELGDSALYLCASSLGDLQGVETQYFGPGTRLLVL.

This clonotype was recorded many times. V gene TRBV7-2 combines with J gene TRBJ1-6; D not resolved. The length of the CDR3 is 15 residues. V lost 7 bases and J 0 bases, leaving 10 bases between the germline ends. Germline V gene sequence: CDR1 SGHTA, CDR2 FQGNSA. In DNA, the CDR3 is TGTGCCAGCACCTCCCGTAGCTCCTATAATTCACCCCTCCACTTT. The encoded protein is CASTSRSSYNSPLHF.

The V and J genes are TRBV20-1 and TRBJ1-5; D is possibly TRBD1 (5 bases). From germline, CDR1 is DFQATT and CDR2 SNEGSKA (reference sequence). The V gene lost 3 bases and the J gene lost 9 bases, with 21 bases spanning the gap. There are 15 residues in the CDR3. This chain's CDR3 is CSASAEQGGLSPQHF. For the CDR3, the DNA is TGCAGTGCTAGTGCCGAGCAGGGCGGGCTGTCGCCCCAGCATTTT.

The rearrangement links TRBV6-5 to TRBJ2-1; 10 positions match TRBD1. After removal of 8 bases from V and 6 bases from J, the junction contained 7 bases not matched to a gene. The CDR3 runs to 14 residues. Germline V gene sequence: CDR1 MNHEY, CDR2 SVGAGI. The CDR3 is CASALRTGGNEQFF. Written as DNA, the CDR3 is TGTGCCAGCGCATTGAGGACAGGGGGCAATGAGCAGTTCTTC.